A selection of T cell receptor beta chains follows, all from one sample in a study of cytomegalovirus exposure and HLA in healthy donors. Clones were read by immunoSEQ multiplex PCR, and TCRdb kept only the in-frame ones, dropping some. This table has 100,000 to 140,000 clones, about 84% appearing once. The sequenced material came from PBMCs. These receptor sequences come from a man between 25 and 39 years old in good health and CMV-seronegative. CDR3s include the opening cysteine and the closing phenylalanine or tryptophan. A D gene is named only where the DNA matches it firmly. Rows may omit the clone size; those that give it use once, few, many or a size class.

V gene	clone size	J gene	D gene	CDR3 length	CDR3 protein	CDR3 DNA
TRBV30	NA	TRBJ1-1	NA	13	CAWSRTANTEAFF	TGTGCCTGGAGTCGGACAGCGAACACTGAAGCTTTCTTT
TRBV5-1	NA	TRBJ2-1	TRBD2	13	CASSSGKWNEQFF	TGCGCCAGCAGTAGCGGGAAGTGGAATGAGCAGTTCTTC
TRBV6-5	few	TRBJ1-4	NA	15	CASSYAGMPNEKLFF	TGTGCCAGCAGTTACGCAGGGATGCCGAATGAAAAACTGTTTTTT
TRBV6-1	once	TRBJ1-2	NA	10	CASSEVIVYF	TGTGCCAGCAGTGAAGTGATCGTCTACTTC
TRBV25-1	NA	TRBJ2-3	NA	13	CASSEFSADTQYF	TGTGCCAGCAGTGAATTTTCGGCAGATACGCAGTATTTT
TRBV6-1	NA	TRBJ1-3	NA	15	CASTFAGGTGNTIYF	TGTGCCAGCACCTTCGCGGGCGGCACTGGAAACACCATATATTTT
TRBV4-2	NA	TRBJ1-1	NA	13	CASSVRANTEAFF	TGTGCCAGCAGCGTCAGGGCGAACACTGAAGCTTTCTTT
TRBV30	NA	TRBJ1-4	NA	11	CAWSGGGELFF	TGTGCCTGGAGTGGCGGGGGGGAACTGTTTTTT
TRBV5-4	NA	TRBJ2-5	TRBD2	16	CASSFPTSGNGETQYF	TGTGCCAGCAGCTTTCCGACTAGCGGGAACGGGGAGACCCAGTACTTC
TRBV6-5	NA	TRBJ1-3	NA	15	CASSYGPGFGNTIYF	TGTGCCAGCAGTTACGGTCCGGGGTTCGGAAACACCATATATTTT
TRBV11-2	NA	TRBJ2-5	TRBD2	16	CASSLEASGVEETQYF	TGTGCCAGCAGCTTAGAGGCTAGCGGGGTGGAAGAGACCCAGTACTTC
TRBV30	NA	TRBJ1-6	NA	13	CAWSVIGRSPPHF	TGTGCCTGGAGTGTAATTGGGCGTTCACCCCCCCACTTT
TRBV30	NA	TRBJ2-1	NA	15	CAWSGVSLGGDEQFF	TGTGCCTGGAGTGGGGTTAGCCTAGGCGGGGATGAGCAGTTCTTC
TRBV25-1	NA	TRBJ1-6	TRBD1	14	CASSEEGQNSPLHF	TGTGCCAGCAGTGAGGAGGGACAGAATTCACCCCTCCACTTT
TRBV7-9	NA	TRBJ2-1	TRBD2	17	CASSPTGAGGLYNEQFF	TGTGCCAGCAGCCCAACCGGCGCGGGAGGACTTTACAATGAGCAGTTCTTC
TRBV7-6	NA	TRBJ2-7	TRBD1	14	CASSFKGQAYEQYF	TGTGCCAGCAGCTTTAAGGGACAGGCCTACGAGCAGTACTTC
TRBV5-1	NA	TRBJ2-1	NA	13	CASADDTGNEQFF	TGCGCCAGCGCCGACGATACGGGCAATGAGCAGTTCTTC
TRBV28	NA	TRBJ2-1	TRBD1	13	CASSRDRVNEQFF	TGTGCCAGCAGTCGGGACAGGGTCAATGAGCAGTTCTTC
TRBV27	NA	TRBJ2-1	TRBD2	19	CASTGGEATAGDTHNEQFF	TGTGCCAGCACTGGGGGGGAGGCTACGGCGGGCGATACACACAATGAGCAGTTCTTC
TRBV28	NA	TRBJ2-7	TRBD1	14	CASRPEDRGYEQYF	TGTGCCAGCAGACCAGAGGACAGGGGCTACGAGCAGTACTTC
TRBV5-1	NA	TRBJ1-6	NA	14	CASSSRAGDSPLHF	TGCGCCAGCAGCTCCCGGGCAGGGGATTCACCCCTCCACTTT
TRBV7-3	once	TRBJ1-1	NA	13	CASSRQYNTEAFF	TGTGCCAGCAGCCGACAGTACAACACTGAAGCTTTCTTT
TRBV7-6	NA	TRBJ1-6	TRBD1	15	CASSAGQGENSPLHF	TGTGCCAGCAGCGCAGGACAGGGTGAAAATTCACCCCTCCACTTT
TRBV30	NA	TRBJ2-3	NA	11	CAWGVGTGGGF	NA
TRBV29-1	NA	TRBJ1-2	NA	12	CSVEDNNYGYTF	TGCAGCGTTGAAGACAATAACTATGGCTACACCTTC
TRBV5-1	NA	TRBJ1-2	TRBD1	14	CASSPETGLYGYTF	TGCGCCAGCAGCCCGGAGACAGGGCTCTATGGCTACACCTTC
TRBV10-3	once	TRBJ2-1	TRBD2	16	CAISESSLAGLNEQFF	TGTGCCATCAGTGAGTCATCGCTAGCGGGACTCAATGAGCAGTTCTTC
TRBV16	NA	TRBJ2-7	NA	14	CASSTDWSSYEQYF	TGTGCCAGCAGCACGGACTGGAGCTCCTACGAGCAGTACTTC
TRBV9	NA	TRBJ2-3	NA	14	CASSGRGDTDTQYF	TGTGCCAGCAGCGGACGGGGAGACACAGATACGCAGTATTTT
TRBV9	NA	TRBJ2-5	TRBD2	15	CASSVGLAGVETQYF	TGTGCCAGCAGCGTCGGACTAGCGGGAGTAGAGACCCAGTACTTC
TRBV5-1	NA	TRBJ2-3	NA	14	CASSSSGSTDTQYF	TGCGCCAGCAGTTCTAGTGGGAGCACAGATACGCAGTATTTT
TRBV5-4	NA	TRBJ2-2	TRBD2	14	CASSLRLAAGELFF	TGTGCCAGCAGCTTGCGACTAGCCGCCGGGGAGCTGTTTTTT
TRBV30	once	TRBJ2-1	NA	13	CALNSWGGPEQFF	TGTGCCTTAAACTCCTGGGGGGGCCCTGAGCAGTTCTTC
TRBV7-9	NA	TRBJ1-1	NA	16	CASSLGYDTRNTEAFF	TGTGCCAGCAGCTTAGGTTATGACACAAGGAACACTGAAGCTTTCTTT
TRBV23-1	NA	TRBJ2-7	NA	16	CASILRLSDNYYEQYF	TGCGCCAGCATCCTCCGGCTCTCGGACAACTACTACGAGCAGTACTTC
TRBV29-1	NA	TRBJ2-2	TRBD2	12	CSVVREGGELFF	TGCAGCGTTGTTAGGGAGGGCGGGGAGCTGTTTTTT
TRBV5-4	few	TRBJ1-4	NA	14	CASSLDQGNEKLFF	TGTGCCAGCAGCTTGGATCAGGGAAATGAAAAACTGTTTTTT
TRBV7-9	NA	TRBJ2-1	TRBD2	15	CASSSPGTSFNEQFF	TGTGCCAGCAGCTCCCCCGGGACTAGTTTCAATGAGCAGTTCTTC
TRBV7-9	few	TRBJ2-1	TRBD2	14	CASSLGGLPSSRFF	TGTGCCAGCAGCTTGGGGGGACTACCAAGCTCACGGTTCTTC
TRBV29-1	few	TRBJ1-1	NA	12	CSGGAANTEAFF	TGCAGCGGGGGCGCCGCGAACACTGAAGCTTTCTTT
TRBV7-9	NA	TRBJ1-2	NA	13	CSSSLLTGLGYTF	TGTTCCAGCAGCTTATTAACTGGACTAGGCTACACCTTC
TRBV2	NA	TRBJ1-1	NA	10	CASSEGEAFF	TGTGCCAGCAGTGAAGGGGAGGCTTTCTTT
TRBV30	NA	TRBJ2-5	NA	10	CAWSTETQYF	TGTGCCTGGAGTACTGAGACCCAGTACTTC
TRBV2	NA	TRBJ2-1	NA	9	CGGSNEQFF	TGTGGAGGGTCCAATGAGCAGTTCTTC
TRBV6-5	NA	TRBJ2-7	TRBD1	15	CASSYKRQGSYEQYF	TGTGCCAGCAGTTACAAGCGACAGGGGTCCTACGAGCAGTACTTC
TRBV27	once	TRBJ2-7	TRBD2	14	CASSGLAGLYEQYF	TGTGCCAGCAGTGGACTAGCGGGGCTCTACGAGCAGTACTTC
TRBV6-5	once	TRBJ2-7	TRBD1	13	CASGDRGPYEQYF	TGTGCCAGCGGGGACAGGGGACCCTACGAGCAGTACTTC
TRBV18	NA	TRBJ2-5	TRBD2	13	CASSPGGKETQYF	TGTGCCAGCTCACCGGGGGGGAAAGAGACCCAGTACTTC
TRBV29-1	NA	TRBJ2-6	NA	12	CSVDEGANVLTF	TGCAGCGTTGATGAGGGGGCCAACGTCCTGACTTTC
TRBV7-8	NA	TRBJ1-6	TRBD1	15	CASSSFGQGASPLHF	TGTGCCAGCAGCTCTTTTGGACAGGGGGCCTCACCCCTCCACTTT
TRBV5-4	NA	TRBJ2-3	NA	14	CASSVDGVTDTQYF	TGTGCCAGCAGCGTGGACGGAGTCACAGATACGCAGTATTTT
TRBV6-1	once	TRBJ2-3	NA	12	CARINLVDTQYF	TGTGCCAGGATAAACCTAGTCGATACGCAGTATTTT